The T cell receptor beta chain under discussion was sequenced for a study of blood T cell repertoires in COVID-19. Study summary: Samples representing acute and convalescent COVID-19 were sourced from the United States, Italy and Spain. T cells, B-cell-depleted T cells, or PBMCs supplied cDNA or gDNA.

In the study's own analysis: Reference gene primer amplification in the assay estimated nucleated cell counts. Profiling relied on immunoSEQ multiplex PCR, and the TCRdb table lists in-frame clones only, not all of them. For V, J and clone size, that table is used; D and trimming come from the DNA. This table has approximately 220,000 clones, 85% to 90% appearing once. Trimming at V came to 1 base and at J to 4 bases, leaving 4 bases not matched to a gene. The CDR3 has 16 residues. The germline V gene encodes CDR1 SGHVS and CDR2 FQNEAQ. The V gene is TRBV7-8, the J gene TRBJ1-3; 10 bases match TRBD1. This TCR was recovered from a man aged 45-60 years with acute or convalescent COVID-19. The sample was peripheral blood. The CDR3 sequence is CASSLGGQGWGNTIYF. CDR3 nucleotides: TGTGCCAGCAGCTTAGGGGGACAGGGGTGGGGAAACACCATATATTTT.